This TCR beta chain emerged from a study of T cells in Graves' hyperthyroidism and ophthalmopathy. TCR beta CDR3 sequences were amplified from RNA transcripts. During a first-round RT-PCR of the TCR CDR3, the HTBI primer set was used. TCRdb reprocessed the multiplex PCR reads via MiXCR and lists one record per CDR3 protein. The sample includes 500,000 to 650,000 distinct CDR3 sequences, approximately 49% of them seen just once. Trimming shortened V by 6 bases and J by 4 bases, and 12 bases separated the two germline ends. The CDR3 consists of 12 residues. CDR1 SQVTM and CDR2 ANQGSEA come from the germline V gene.

The sequence came from an adult woman with Graves' disease, either hyperthyroidism or ophthalmopathy (not recorded which). J is TRBJ1-2 and V is TRBV29-1; possibly TRBD1 for D (6 bases). The specimen sequenced was peripheral blood or thyroid tissue (not recorded which). CDR3 loop: CSVEQGLYGYTF. The DNA for the CDR3 is TGCAGCGTAGAACAGGGACTCTATGGCTACACCTTC.